The 29 T cell receptor beta chains given below trace back to one sample, sequenced in a study of control samples from healthy donors and cancer patients. Repertoires were generated with immunoSEQ multiplex PCR, while TCRdb's copy carries only in-frame clones and drops some. Of under 150,000 clones in the sample, roughly 84% were seen once. The sample consisted of blood. The receptor set was obtained from a man aged 35 to 55 in good health.

J is TRBJ1-5 and V is TRBV7-8; D possibly corresponds to TRBD1 (5 bases). The germline V and J ends were trimmed by 8 bases and 6 bases, with 14 bases remaining between them. This CDR3 region has 13 residues. The germline CDR1 and CDR2 sequences are SGHVS and FQNEAQ. CDR3 protein: CASSPGGRQPQHF. The CDR3 region has the DNA TGTGCCAGCTCCCCCGGGGGTCGTCAGCCCCAGCATTTT.

Here the CDR3 reads CASSFRQGLDTGELFF. CDR3 nucleotide sequence: TGTGCCAGCAGTTTCCGGCAGGGGCTAGACACCGGGGAGCTGTTTTTT. The chain couples TRBV27 to TRBJ2-2; possible D gene TRBD1, 6 bases. With 3 bases removed from V and 3 bases from J, the gap between germline ends came to 14 bases. This CDR3 is 16 amino acids long. Germline V gene lookup returns CDR1 MNHEY and CDR2 SMNVEV (reference sequence).

The CDR3 protein is CATSRTGLNQPQHF. Here the CDR3 DNA reads TGTGCCACCAGTAGGACAGGACTCAATCAGCCCCAGCATTTT. This chain links TRBV24-1 with TRBJ1-5; 7 bases match TRBD1. The germline CDR1 and CDR2 sequences are KGHDR and SFDVKD. The CDR3 is 14 residues long. V was pared by 6 bases and J by 3 bases, with 4 bases of the junction left unmatched.

This chain connects TRBV13 to TRBJ1-1; 7 bases line up with TRBD1. The CDR3 covers 11 residues. Losses at the gene ends were 3 bases for V and 9 bases for J; bases not matched to a gene: 1. CDR1 and CDR2 from the germline V gene are PRHDT and FYEKMQ (reference sequence). CDR3 loop: CASSLDRKAFF. Written as DNA, the CDR3 is TGTGCCAGCAGCTTGGACAGGAAAGCTTTCTTT.

The gene calls are TRBV20-1 and TRBJ2-3; 7 bases are shared with TRBD2. In germline, CDR1 is DFQATT, CDR2 SNEGSKA (reference sequence). This CDR3 contains 13 residues. Trimming took 3 bases from V and 1 from J; bases not matched to a gene: 1. CDR3: CSASAGGTDTQYF. Here the CDR3 DNA reads TGCAGTGCTAGTGCGGGGGGCACAGATACGCAGTATTTT.

The rearrangement uses TRBV4-1 and TRBJ2-7, with a tentative D call TRBD1 (5 bases). V lost 0 bases, J lost 0 bases, and 18 bases lay in between. Per the germline V gene, CDR1 is MGHRA and CDR2 is YSYEKL. The CDR3 spans 18 residues. The CDR3 nucleotides are TGCGCCAGCAGCCAAGAAGGGTATAAGGGGCCTACCTCCTACGAGCAGTACTTC. It is translated as CASSQEGYKGPTSYEQYF.

The V gene is TRBV24-1, the J gene TRBJ1-5; perhaps TRBD1 as D (6 bases). CDR3 length: 16 amino acids. CDR1 and CDR2 from the germline V gene are KGHDR and SFDVKD. The V and J ends lost 7 bases and 1 base respectively, with 16 bases between them. CDR3 protein: CATSLGGGVSNQPQHF. In DNA form, the CDR3 reads TGTGCCACCAGCCTGGGAGGGGGGGTGAGCAATCAGCCCCAGCATTTT.

This clone has only one observation. The rearrangement links TRBV27 to TRBJ1-2; 7 bases match TRBD1. The germline CDR1 and CDR2 sequences are MNHEY and SMNVEV (reference sequence). V shed 6 bases and J 0 bases; nucleotides not matched to a gene: 7. CDR3 length: 15 amino acids. The CDR3 DNA sequence: TGTGCCAGCAGACCCACAGGGGTTTCTAACTATGGCTACACCTTC. Protein product: CASRPTGVSNYGYTF.

The rearrangement links TRBV18 to TRBJ1-1; tentative D call: TRBD1 (6 bases). Germline CDR1 KGHSH, CDR2 LQKENI. Trimming removed 3 bases at V and 1 base at J, with 15 bases between. The CDR3 covers 16 residues. The CDR3 region is CASSPGQPRRNTEAFF. The CDR3 DNA follows: TGTGCCAGCTCACCGGGACAACCTAGGAGGAACACTGAAGCTTTCTTT.

This chain connects TRBV5-5 to TRBJ1-1; possibly TRBD1 for D (5 bases). The ends were cut back, 2 bases at V and 9 bases at J, with 8 bases in the middle. This CDR3 contains 11 residues. Germline V lookup: CDR1 SGHKS, CDR2 YYEKEE (reference sequence). The CDR3 region is CASSFQGKAFF. The CDR3 DNA reads TGTGCCAGCAGCTTTCAGGGTAAAGCTTTCTTT.

The chain employs TRBV5-1 and TRBJ1-1; 7 positions agree with TRBD1. The CDR3 is 14 residues long. J gave up 0 bases and V 6 bases, and 5 bases lay outside the gene matches. Germline CDR1 is SGHRS and CDR2 is YFSETQ. CDR3 sequence: CASTQGGMNTEAFF. CDR3 sequence (DNA): TGCGCCAGCACCCAGGGGGGCATGAACACTGAAGCTTTCTTT.

The rearrangement joins TRBV25-1 to TRBJ2-7, with 10 bases identical to TRBD2. The CDR3 loop spans 14 amino acids. Trimming at V came to 6 bases and at J to 4 bases, leaving 6 bases not matched to a gene. Germline V gene sequence: CDR1 MGHDK, CDR2 SYGVNS. CDR3 nucleotide sequence: TGTGCCAGCAGGGATAGCGGGGGGCATTACGAGCAGTACTTC. Translating gives CASRDSGGHYEQYF.

V gene TRBV30 combines with J gene TRBJ1-5, with unresolved D. The CDR3 covers 15 residues. CDR1 GTSNPN and CDR2 SVGIG come from the germline V gene (reference sequence). The V and J ends lost 2 bases and 4 bases respectively, with 15 bases between them. CDR3 bases: TGTGCCTGGAGTTCTTTGTACAGCCAGAATCAGCCCCAGCATTTT. It encodes CAWSSLYSQNQPQHF.

About this clone: A junction boundary mismatches the germline segment, possibly from a read error. The V gene is TRBV6-5, the J gene TRBJ1-3; D may be TRBD1 (6 bases). CDR1 MNHEY and CDR2 SVGAGI come from the germline V gene. This CDR3 is 14 amino acids long. CDR3 sequence: CAGRGRQSGNTIYF. As DNA, the CDR3 is TGTGCCGGCAGGGGACGGCAATCTGGAAACACCATATATTTT.

The rearrangement links TRBV7-2 to TRBJ1-3; D not resolved. From germline, CDR1 is SGHTA and CDR2 FQGNSA. This CDR3 is 14 amino acids long. Between the trimmed V and J ends, which lost 0 bases and 1 base, there was a span of 4 bases. The CDR3 protein is CASSLAGSGNTIYF. The CDR3 coding sequence is TGTGCCAGCAGCTTAGCAGGGTCTGGAAACACCATATATTTT.

The gene calls are TRBV11-3 and TRBJ2-3, with 9 bases fitting TRBD2. Germline CDR1 and CDR2: SGHNT and YENEEA. CDR3 length: 16 amino acids. With 4 bases clipped from V and 0 bases from J, the junction kept 5 bases outside the gene matches. DNA of the CDR3: TGTGCCAGCAGCTATAGCGGGGGCCAAAGCACAGATACGCAGTATTTT. Residues: CASSYSGGQSTDTQYF. The variable domain in full, with the rest retrieved from reference TRBV11-3 and TRBJ2-3, is EAGVVQSPRYKIIEKKQPVAFWCNPISGHNTLYWYLQNLGQGPELLIRYENEEAVDDSQLPKDRFSAERLKGVDSTLKIQPAELGDSAVYLCASSYSGGQSTDTQYFGPGTRLTVL.

The chain links TRBV11-2 to TRBJ2-1, with 7 bases identical to TRBD1. The CDR3 has 17 residues. V shed 2 bases and J 0 bases; nucleotides not matched to a gene: 7. Germline loops: CDR1 SGHAT, CDR2 FQNNGV. CDR3 protein: CASSLTRGSRSYNEQFF. CDR3 sequence (DNA): TGTGCCAGCAGCTTAACCAGGGGGTCACGCTCCTACAATGAGCAGTTCTTC. The full variable domain, completed using reference TRBV11-2 and TRBJ2-1, is EAGVAQSPRYKIIEKRQSVAFWCNPISGHATLYWYQQILGQGPKLLIQFQNNGVVDDSQLPKDRFSAERLKGVDSTLKIQPAKLEDSAVYLCASSLTRGSRSYNEQFFGPGTRLTVL.

J is TRBJ1-2 and V is TRBV6-5; 7 bases agree with TRBD1. The CDR3 covers 16 residues. Losses at the gene ends were 0 bases for V and 6 bases for J; bases not matched to a gene: 10. Per germline, CDR1 MNHEY and CDR2 SVGAGI. CDR3 loop: CASSYSISEGANGYTF. For the CDR3, the DNA is TGTGCCAGCAGTTACTCGATCTCGGAGGGGGCTAATGGCTACACCTTC.

This chain joins TRBV24-1 and TRBJ2-2; 10 bases match TRBD2. The CDR3 covers 18 residues. V lost 3 bases, J lost 6 bases, and 12 bases stayed unmatched. In germline, CDR1 is KGHDR, CDR2 SFDVKD. The CDR3 nucleotides read TGTGCCACCAGTGATAGCACCTGGACTAGCGGATCCCCCGGGGAGCTGTTTTTT. Its translation is CATSDSTWTSGSPGELFF.

The chain has TRBV7-9 and TRBJ1-6, with 9 bases lining up with TRBD1. This CDR3 comprises 15 residues. V gave up 5 bases and J gave up 9 bases; unmatched junction bases: 8. The germline gives CDR1 SEHNR, CDR2 FQNEAQ (reference sequence). In nucleotides, the CDR3 is TGTGCCAGCAGCGCGCCGGGACAGGGAGCTTCACCCCTCCACTTT. It encodes CASSAPGQGASPLHF. The variable domain in full, with the rest retrieved from reference TRBV7-9 and TRBJ1-6, is DTGVSQNPRHKITKRGQNVTFRCDPISEHNRLYWYRQTLGQGPEFLTYFQNEAQLEKSRLLSDRFSAERPKGSFSTLEIQRTEQGDSAMYLCASSAPGQGASPLHFGNGTRLTVT.

The rearrangement uses TRBV5-4 and TRBJ1-2; possible D gene TRBD1, 5 bases. Between the trimmed V and J ends, which lost 6 bases and 1 base, there was a span of 16 bases. This CDR3 is 15 amino acids long. Looked up from germline, CDR1 is SGHNT and CDR2 is YYREEE (reference sequence). The CDR3 region has the DNA TGTGCCAGCACCGAATCAATGGGGGGTAACTATGGCTACACCTTC. Translated: CASTESMGGNYGYTF.

Comments on this clone: Other DNA sequences in the sample encode the same CDR3. The CDR3, as DNA: TGTGCCAGTAGCGGACAGTATAGCAATCAGCCCCAGCATTTT. Residues: CASSGQYSNQPQHF. The V and J genes are TRBV19 and TRBJ1-5; TRBD1 is a possible D gene (6 bases). CDR3 length: 14 residues. Germline values: CDR1 LNHDA, CDR2 SQIVND (reference sequence). The V and J ends lost 6 bases and 0 bases respectively, with 9 bases between them. The variable domain in full, with the rest retrieved from reference TRBV19 and TRBJ1-5, is DGGITQSPKYLFRKEGQNVTLSCEQNLNHDAMYWYRQDPGQGLRLIYYSQIVNDFQKGDIAEGYSVSREKKESFPLTVTSAQKNPTAFYLCASSGQYSNQPQHFGDGTRLSIL.

The rearrangement links TRBV6-6 to TRBJ2-7, with a weak D call TRBD1 (6 bases). V lost 8 bases, J lost 1 base, and 12 bases lay in between. The CDR3 is 13 residues long. Germline V lookup: CDR1 MNHNY, CDR2 SVGAGI (reference sequence). CDR3 loop: CASLPGQSYEQYF. CDR3 sequence (DNA): TGTGCCAGCCTTCCCGGACAGTCCTACGAGCAGTACTTC.

This rearrangement joins TRBV18 to TRBJ1-5; D uncertain. Germline assignment: CDR1 KGHSH and CDR2 LQKENI. Trimming cost V 0 bases and J 0 bases, with 9 bases left between them. The CDR3 covers 16 residues. The CDR3 coding sequence is TGTGCCAGCTCACCACCGGGCCTATATAGCAATCAGCCCCAGCATTTT. This sequence encodes CASSPPGLYSNQPQHF.

This chain connects TRBV4-1 to TRBJ2-1; D ambiguous. This CDR3 has 11 amino acids. Germline assignment: CDR1 MGHRA and CDR2 YSYEKL. Trimming left V 5 bases short and J 4 bases short, with 3 bases between. The CDR3 is CASSAYNEQFF. The DNA of the CDR3 is TGCGCCAGCAGCGCGTACAATGAGCAGTTCTTC.

The rearrangement uses TRBV11-3 and TRBJ1-1, with TRBD1 as a possible D gene (5 bases). The V end was cut by 7 bases, the J end by 0 bases, with 9 bases between. CDR3 length: 13 amino acids. In germline, CDR1 is SGHNT, CDR2 YENEEA. The CDR3 region is CASTGDMNTEAFF. The DNA of the CDR3 is TGTGCCAGCACGGGGGATATGAACACTGAAGCTTTCTTT. The full variable domain, rest sourced from reference TRBV11-3 and TRBJ1-1, is EAGVVQSPRYKIIEKKQPVAFWCNPISGHNTLYWYLQNLGQGPELLIRYENEEAVDDSQLPKDRFSAERLKGVDSTLKIQPAELGDSAVYLCASTGDMNTEAFFGQGTRLTVV.

The chain joins TRBV10-3 to TRBJ1-2, with unresolved D. Germline CDR1 is ENHRY and CDR2 is SYGVKD. This CDR3 comprises 12 residues. Trimming removed 6 bases at V and 7 bases at J, with 12 bases between. DNA for the CDR3: TGTGCCATCAGGGCGGAGGCAGCTGGCTACACCTTC. This sequence encodes CAIRAEAAGYTF.

The CDR3 here is CASSLGEGGLYQPQHF. In DNA, the CDR3 is TGTGCCAGCAGCTTAGGAGAGGGGGGTCTTTATCAGCCCCAGCATTTT. The chain recombines TRBV7-8 with TRBJ1-5; a weak D match, TRBD1 (6 bases). CDR3 length equals 16 residues. Between the trimmed V and J ends, which lost 1 base and 5 bases, there was a span of 15 bases. Germline-derived CDR1 and CDR2 are SGHVS and FQNEAQ. Full variable domain (rest looked up from reference TRBV7-8 and TRBJ1-5): GAGVSQSPRYKVAKRGQDVALRCDPISGHVSLFWYQQALGQGPEFLTYFQNEAQLDKSGLPSDRFFAERPEGSVSTLKIQRTQQEDSAVYLCASSLGEGGLYQPQHFGDGTRLSIL.

The chain has TRBV11-3 and TRBJ2-1, with TRBD1 as a possible D gene (5 bases). Trimming left V 3 bases short and J 9 bases short, with 15 bases between. The germline CDR1 and CDR2 sequences are SGHNT and YENEEA. The CDR3 runs 14 residues. CDR3 sequence reads: CASSFVQGVGEQFF. The CDR3 nucleotides read TGTGCCAGCAGCTTTGTCCAGGGCGTCGGTGAGCAGTTCTTC.